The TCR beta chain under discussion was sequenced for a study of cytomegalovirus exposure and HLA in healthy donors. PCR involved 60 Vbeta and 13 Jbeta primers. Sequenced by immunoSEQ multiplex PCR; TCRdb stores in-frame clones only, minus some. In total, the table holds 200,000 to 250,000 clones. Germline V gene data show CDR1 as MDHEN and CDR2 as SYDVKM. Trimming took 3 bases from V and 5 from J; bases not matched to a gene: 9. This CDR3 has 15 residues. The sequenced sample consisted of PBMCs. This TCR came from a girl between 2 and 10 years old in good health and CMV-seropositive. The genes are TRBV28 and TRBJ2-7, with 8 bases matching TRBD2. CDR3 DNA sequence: TGTGCCAGCAGTTTTATTCGGGAGGGCGGGGACGAGCAGTACTTC. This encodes CASSFIREGGDEQYF. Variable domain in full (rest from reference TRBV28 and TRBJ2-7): DVKVTQSSRYLVKRTGEKVFLECVQDMDHENMFWYRQDPGLGLRLIYFSYDVKMKEKGDIPEGYSVSREKKERFSLILESASTNQTSMYLCASSFIREGGDEQYFGPGTRLTVT.